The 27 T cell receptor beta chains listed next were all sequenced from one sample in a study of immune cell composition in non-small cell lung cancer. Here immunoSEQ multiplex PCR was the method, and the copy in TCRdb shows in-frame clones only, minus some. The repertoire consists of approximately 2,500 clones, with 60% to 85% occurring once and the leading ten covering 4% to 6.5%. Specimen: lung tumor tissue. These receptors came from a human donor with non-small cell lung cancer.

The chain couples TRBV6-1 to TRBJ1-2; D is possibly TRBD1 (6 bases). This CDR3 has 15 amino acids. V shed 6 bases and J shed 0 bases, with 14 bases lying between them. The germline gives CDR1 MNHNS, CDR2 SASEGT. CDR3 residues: CASSARDTANYGYTF. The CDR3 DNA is TGTGCCAGCAGCGCTAGGGACACCGCTAACTATGGCTACACCTTC.

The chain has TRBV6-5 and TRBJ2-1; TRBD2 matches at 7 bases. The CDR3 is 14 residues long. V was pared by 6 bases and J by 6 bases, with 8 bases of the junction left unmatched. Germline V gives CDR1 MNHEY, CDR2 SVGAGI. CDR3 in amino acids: CASSLGGLSNEQFF. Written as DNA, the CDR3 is TGTGCCAGCAGCCTCGGGGGACTAAGCAATGAGCAGTTCTTC.

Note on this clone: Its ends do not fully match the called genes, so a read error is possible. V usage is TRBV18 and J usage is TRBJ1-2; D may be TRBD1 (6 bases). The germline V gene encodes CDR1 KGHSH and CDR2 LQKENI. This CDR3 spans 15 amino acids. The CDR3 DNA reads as TGTGCCAGCTTACCAGGGGCCCAGACGGGCTATGGCTACACCTTC. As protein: CASLPGAQTGYGYTF.

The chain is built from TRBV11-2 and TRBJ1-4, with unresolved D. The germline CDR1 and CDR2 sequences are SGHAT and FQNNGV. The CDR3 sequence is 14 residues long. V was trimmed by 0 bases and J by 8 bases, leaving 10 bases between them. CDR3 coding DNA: TGTGCCAGCAGCTTAGATGGGTCGAGGGAAAAACTGTTTTTT. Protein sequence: CASSLDGSREKLFF.

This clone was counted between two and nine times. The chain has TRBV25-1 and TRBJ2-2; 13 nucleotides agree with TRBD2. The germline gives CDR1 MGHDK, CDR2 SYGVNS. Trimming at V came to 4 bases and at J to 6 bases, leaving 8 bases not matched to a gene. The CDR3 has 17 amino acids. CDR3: CASSASRLAGGAGELFF. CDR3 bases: TGTGCCAGCAGTGCATCTAGACTAGCGGGAGGTGCCGGGGAGCTGTTTTTT.

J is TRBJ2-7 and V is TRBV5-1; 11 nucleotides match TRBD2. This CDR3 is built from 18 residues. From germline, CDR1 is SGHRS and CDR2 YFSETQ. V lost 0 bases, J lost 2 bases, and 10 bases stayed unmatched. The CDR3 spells CASSLGPSSGRAPYEQYF. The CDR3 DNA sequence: TGCGCCAGCAGCTTGGGACCCAGTAGCGGGAGGGCCCCCTACGAGCAGTACTTC. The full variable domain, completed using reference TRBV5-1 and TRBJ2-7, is KAGVTQTPRYLIKTRGQQVTLSCSPISGHRSVSWYQQTPGQGLQFLFEYFSETQRNKGNFPGRFSGRQFSNSRSEMNVSTLELGDSALYLCASSLGPSSGRAPYEQYFGPGTRLTVT.

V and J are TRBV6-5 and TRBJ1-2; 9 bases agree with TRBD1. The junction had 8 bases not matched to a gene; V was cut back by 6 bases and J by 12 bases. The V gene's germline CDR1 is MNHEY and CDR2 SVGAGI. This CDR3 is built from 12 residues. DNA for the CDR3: TGTGCCAGCAGGCAAAACAGGGGGCATCACACCTTC. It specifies CASRQNRGHHTF.

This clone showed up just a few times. In DNA form, the CDR3 reads TGTGCAAGTCGCTTAGTAACTAGCGGGAGGCATCATGAGCAGTTCTTC. Translated, it gives CASRLVTSGRHHEQFF. The rearrangement joins TRBV12-2 to TRBJ2-1; the D call in the table, TRBD2, was not verified against the DNA. TRBV12-2 is a known pseudogene. The CDR3 has 16 residues.

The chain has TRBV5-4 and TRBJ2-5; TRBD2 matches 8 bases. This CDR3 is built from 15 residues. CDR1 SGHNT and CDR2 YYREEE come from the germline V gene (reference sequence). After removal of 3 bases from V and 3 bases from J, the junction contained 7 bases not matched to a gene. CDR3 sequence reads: CASSSGAGVKETQYF. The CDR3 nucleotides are TGTGCCAGCAGCTCGGGAGCGGGGGTGAAAGAGACCCAGTACTTC.

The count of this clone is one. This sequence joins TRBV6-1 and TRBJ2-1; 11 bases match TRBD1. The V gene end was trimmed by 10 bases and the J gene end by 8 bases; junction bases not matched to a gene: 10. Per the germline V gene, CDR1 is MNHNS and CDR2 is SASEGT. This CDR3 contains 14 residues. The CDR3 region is CANSDRGRVDEQFF. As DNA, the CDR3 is TGTGCCAACTCGGACAGGGGGCGAGTAGATGAGCAGTTCTTC.

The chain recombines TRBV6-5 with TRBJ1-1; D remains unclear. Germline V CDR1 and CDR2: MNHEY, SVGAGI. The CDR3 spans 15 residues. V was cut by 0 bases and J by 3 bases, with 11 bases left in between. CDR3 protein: CASSYSSLGDTEAFF. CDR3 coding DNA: TGTGCCAGCAGTTACTCTTCACTCGGTGACACTGAAGCTTTCTTT.

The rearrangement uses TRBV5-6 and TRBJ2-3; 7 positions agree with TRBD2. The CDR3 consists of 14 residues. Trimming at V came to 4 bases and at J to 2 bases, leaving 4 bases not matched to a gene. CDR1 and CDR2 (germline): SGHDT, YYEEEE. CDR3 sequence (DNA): TGTGCCAGCAGCCGTCAGCGGGACACAGATACGCAGTATTTT. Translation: CASSRQRDTDTQYF.

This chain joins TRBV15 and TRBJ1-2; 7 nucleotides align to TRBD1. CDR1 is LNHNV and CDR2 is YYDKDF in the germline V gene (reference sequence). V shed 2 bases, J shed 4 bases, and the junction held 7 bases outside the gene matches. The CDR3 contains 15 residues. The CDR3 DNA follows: TGTGCCACCAGCAGATCCGAGACAGGGCTCTATGGCTACACCTTC. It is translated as CATSRSETGLYGYTF.

The CDR3 nucleotides read TGTGCCAGTAGTATGGGCTTAGGGGGGGCCGGGGAGCTGTTTTTT. This translates into CASSMGLGGAGELFF. This rearrangement joins TRBV19 to TRBJ2-2, with TRBD2 as a possible D gene (7 bases). V lost 3 bases and J lost 6, with 14 bases in between. This CDR3 has 15 residues. Germline loops: CDR1 LNHDA, CDR2 SQIVND (reference sequence).

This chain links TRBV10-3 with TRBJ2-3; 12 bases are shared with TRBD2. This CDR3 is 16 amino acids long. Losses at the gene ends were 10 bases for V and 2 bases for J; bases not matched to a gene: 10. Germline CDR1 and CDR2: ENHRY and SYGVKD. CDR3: CATELAGGQATDTQYF. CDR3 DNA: TGTGCCACTGAACTAGCGGGGGGTCAGGCCACAGATACGCAGTATTTT.

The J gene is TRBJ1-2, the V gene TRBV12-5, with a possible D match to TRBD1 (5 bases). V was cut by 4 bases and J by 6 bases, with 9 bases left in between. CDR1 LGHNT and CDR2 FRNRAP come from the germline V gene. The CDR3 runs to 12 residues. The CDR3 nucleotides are TGTGCTAGTGGTTCGCTAGGGGATGGCTACACCTTC. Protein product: CASGSLGDGYTF.

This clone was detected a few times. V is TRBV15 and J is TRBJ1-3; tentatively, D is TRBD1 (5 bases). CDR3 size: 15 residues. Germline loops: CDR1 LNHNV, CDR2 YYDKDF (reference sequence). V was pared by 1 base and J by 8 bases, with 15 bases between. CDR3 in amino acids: CATSRVGTLVDTIYF. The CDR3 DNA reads TGTGCCACCAGCAGAGTCGGGACTTTAGTAGACACCATATATTTT.

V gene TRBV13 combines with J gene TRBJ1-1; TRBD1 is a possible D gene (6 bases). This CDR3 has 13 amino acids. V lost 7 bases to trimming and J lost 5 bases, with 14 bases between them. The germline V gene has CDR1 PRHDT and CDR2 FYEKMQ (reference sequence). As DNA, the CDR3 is TGTGCCAGCACCACAGGGCAGGGAACTGAAGCTTTCTTT. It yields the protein CASTTGQGTEAFF.

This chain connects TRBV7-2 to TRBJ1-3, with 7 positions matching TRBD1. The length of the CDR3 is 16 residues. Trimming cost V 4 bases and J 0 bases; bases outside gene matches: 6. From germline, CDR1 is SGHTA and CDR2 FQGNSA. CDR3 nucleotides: TGTGCCAGCAGCTGGAACGCAGGGGGCTCTGGAAACACCATATATTTT. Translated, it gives CASSWNAGGSGNTIYF.

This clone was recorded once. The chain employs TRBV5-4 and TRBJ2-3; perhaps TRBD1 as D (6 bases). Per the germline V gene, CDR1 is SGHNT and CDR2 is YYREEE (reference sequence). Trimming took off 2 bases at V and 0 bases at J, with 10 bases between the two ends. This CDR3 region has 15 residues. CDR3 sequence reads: CASSLGRGSTDTQYF. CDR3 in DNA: TGTGCCAGCAGCTTAGGCAGGGGTAGCACAGATACGCAGTATTTT.

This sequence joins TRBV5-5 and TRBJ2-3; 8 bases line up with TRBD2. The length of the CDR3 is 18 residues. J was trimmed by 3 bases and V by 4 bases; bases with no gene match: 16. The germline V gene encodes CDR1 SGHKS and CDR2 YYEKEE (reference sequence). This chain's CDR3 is CASSVFISPAGGTDTQYF. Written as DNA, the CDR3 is TGTGCCAGCAGCGTGTTCATCTCCCCTGCGGGGGGTACAGATACGCAGTATTTT.

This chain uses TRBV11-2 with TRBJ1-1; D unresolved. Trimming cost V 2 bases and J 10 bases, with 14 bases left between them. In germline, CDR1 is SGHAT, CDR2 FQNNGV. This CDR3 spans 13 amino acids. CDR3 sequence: CASSLNEKGVAFF. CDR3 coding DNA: TGTGCCAGCAGCTTAAATGAGAAAGGAGTAGCTTTCTTT.

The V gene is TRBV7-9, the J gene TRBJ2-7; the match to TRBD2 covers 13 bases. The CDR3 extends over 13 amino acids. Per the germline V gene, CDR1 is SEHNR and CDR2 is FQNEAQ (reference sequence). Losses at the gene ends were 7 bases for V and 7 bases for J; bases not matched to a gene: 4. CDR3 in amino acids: CASNQGLAGEQYF. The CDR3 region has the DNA TGTGCCAGCAATCAGGGACTAGCGGGAGAGCAGTACTTC.

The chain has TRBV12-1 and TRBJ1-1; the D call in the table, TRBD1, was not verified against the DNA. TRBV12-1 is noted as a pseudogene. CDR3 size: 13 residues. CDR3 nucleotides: TGTGCCAGCAGGAGACCACGACAGGGCGAAGCTTTCTTT. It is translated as CASRRPRQGEAFF.

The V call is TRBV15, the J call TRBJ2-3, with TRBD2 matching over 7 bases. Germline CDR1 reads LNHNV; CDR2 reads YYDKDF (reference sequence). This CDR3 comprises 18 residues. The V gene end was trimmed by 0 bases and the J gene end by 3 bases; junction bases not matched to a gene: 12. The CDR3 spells CATSRDPSGGWKTDTQYF. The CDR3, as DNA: TGTGCCACCAGCAGAGATCCCTCGGGGGGATGGAAAACAGATACGCAGTATTTT.

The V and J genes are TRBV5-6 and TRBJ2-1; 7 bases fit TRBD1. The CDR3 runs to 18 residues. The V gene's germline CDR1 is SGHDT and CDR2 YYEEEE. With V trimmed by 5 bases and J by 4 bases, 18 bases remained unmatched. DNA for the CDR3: TGTGCCAGCAGTGATGAGGCAGGGGGTACCTTTTATTACAATGAGCAGTTCTTC. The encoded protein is CASSDEAGGTFYYNEQFF.

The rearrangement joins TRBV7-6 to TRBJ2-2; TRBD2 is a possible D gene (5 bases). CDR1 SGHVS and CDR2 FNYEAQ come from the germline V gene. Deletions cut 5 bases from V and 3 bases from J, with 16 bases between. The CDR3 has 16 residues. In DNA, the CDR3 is TGTGCCAGCAGCCCTCGCTCCCCGCGGGACACCGGGGAGCTGTTTTTT. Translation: CASSPRSPRDTGELFF.